These 8 T cell receptor beta chains came from one sample sequenced in a study of CD8 T cells in Susac syndrome. The RNA input was 0.5 to 1 ug, and it was reverse transcribed with random hexamers. TCRdb re-called the immunoSEQ multiplex PCR reads through MiXCR, storing one row per CDR3 protein. The sample carries around 190,000 distinct CDR3 sequences, 85% to 95% recorded once. Sequencing used CD4+ T cells from PBMCs. The receptors were gathered from a human donor in good health.

The gene calls are TRBV27 and TRBJ1-2; a possible D gene is TRBD1 (5 bases). This CDR3 spans 13 amino acids. The V end lost 3 bases, the J end lost 6 bases, and 11 bases lay between the germline ends. Germline lookup yields CDR1 MNHEY and CDR2 SMNVEV (reference sequence). The CDR3 region is CASSFSRADGYTF. The DNA of the CDR3 is TGTGCCAGCAGTTTTAGCAGGGCCGATGGCTACACCTTC.

The chain carries TRBV6-2 or TRBV6-3 and TRBJ2-5; D possibly corresponds to TRBD2 (5 bases). Germline V gene lookup returns CDR1 MNHEY and CDR2 SVGEGT. V lost 6 bases to trimming and J lost 4 bases, with 15 bases between them. CDR3 size: 14 residues. CDR3 protein: CASSRWTDGETQYF. As DNA, the CDR3 is TGTGCCAGCAGCCGGTGGACTGACGGAGAGACCCAGTACTTC.

This chain links TRBV20-1 with TRBJ1-6; 11 nucleotides align to TRBD1. CDR1 and CDR2 (germline): DFQATT, SNEGSKA (reference sequence). The CDR3 is 14 amino acids. Trimming cost V 6 bases and J 5 bases; bases outside gene matches: 3. In DNA, the CDR3 is TGCAGTGCGGGGACAGGGGGAGATAATTCACCCCTCCACTTT. It translates to CSAGTGGDNSPLHF.

The chain employs TRBV3-1 and TRBJ2-3; TRBD2 aligns across 7 bases. With 0 bases clipped from V and 4 bases from J, the junction kept 7 bases outside the gene matches. Germline values: CDR1 LGHDT, CDR2 YNNKEL (reference sequence). The CDR3 length is 16 residues. CDR3 DNA sequence: TGTGCCAGCAGCCAAGATCGGGCGGGAGTGGCAGATACGCAGTATTTT. This sequence encodes CASSQDRAGVADTQYF.

Here the CDR3 DNA reads TGTGCCAGCAGTAGGACGGATTATCAGCCCCAGCATTTT. Translated, it gives CASSRTDYQPQHF. This chain connects TRBV6-5 to TRBJ1-5, with D uncertain. The V gene's germline CDR1 is MNHEY and CDR2 SVGAGI. The CDR3 is made up of 13 amino acids. Trimming pared 5 bases from V and 5 bases from J, leaving 10 bases between.

This chain links TRBV7-8 with TRBJ2-1; 8 bases are a match to TRBD1. CDR1 and CDR2 (germline): SGHVS, FQNEAQ. The junction had 16 bases not matched to a gene; V was cut back by 0 bases and J by 12 bases. The CDR3 length is 17 residues. The CDR3 DNA reads TGTGCCAGCAGCTTAGCCTCCGGACAGGGTATCTTATTACCGCAGTTCTTC. Protein sequence: CASSLASGQGILLPQFF.

The rearrangement links TRBV30 to TRBJ2-7, with D possibly being TRBD2 (6 bases). CDR3 length: 11 residues. Germline V CDR1 and CDR2: GTSNPN, SVGIG (reference sequence). Deletions cut 4 bases from V and 4 bases from J, with 8 bases between. The CDR3 region is CAWTRGYEQYV. For the CDR3, the DNA is TGTGCCTGGACTCGGGGGTACGAGCAGTACGTC.

The V call is TRBV29-1, the J call TRBJ2-2; 8 bases align to TRBD1. J lost 4 bases, V lost 7 bases, and 14 bases had no gene match. The CDR3 covers 16 residues. The germline gives CDR1 SQVTM, CDR2 ANQGSEA. CDR3 amino acids: CSAGPRQGQLTGELFF. DNA for the CDR3: TGCAGCGCCGGGCCCCGACAGGGGCAGCTCACCGGGGAGCTGTTTTTT.